This T cell receptor (beta chain) was captured by sequencing in a study of T cells expressing NK-cell markers. The overall study: Sequenced donors, eight in total, included seven who were HCMV-seropositive and one who was seronegative. General study points: As a fraction of CD8+ T cells, dominant NKG2C+ clonotypes reached about 1.0-8% in 5 to 7 donors. Clarity on HCMV specificity was lacking for the expanded NKG2C+ T cell clones.

For TCR beta, cDNA was produced by 5'RACE template switching with UMIs. Reprocessing the 5' RACE reads, TCRdb reports a single entry for every CDR3 protein and omits DNA. This sample's table reports roughly 180,000 distinct CDR3 sequences. In regard to this clonotype: The antigen remains undetermined.

There are 14 residues in the CDR3. In germline, CDR1 is SGHTA, CDR2 FQGNSA. The TCR comes from a woman between 18 and 70 years old in good health. Sequenced material: blood T cells: a sorted CD56 or NKG2C T cell subset, CD4+ or CD8+ T cells, or bulk PBMC T cells (not recorded which). This sequence joins TRBV7-2 and TRBJ2-1; TCRdb's D call, TRBD1, is unchecked because there is no DNA. CDR3 sequence reads: CASSFGTGRHEQFF.